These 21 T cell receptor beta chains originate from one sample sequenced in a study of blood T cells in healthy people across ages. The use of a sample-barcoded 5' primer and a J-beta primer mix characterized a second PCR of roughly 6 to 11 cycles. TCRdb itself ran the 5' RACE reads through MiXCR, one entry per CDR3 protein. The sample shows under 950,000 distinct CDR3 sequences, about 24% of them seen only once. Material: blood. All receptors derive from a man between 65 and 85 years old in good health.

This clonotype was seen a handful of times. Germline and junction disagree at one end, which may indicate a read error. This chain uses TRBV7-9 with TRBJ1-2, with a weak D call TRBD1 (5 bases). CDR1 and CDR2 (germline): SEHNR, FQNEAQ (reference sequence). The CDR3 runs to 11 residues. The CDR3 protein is CASSLDRRYAF. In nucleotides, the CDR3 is TGTGCCAGCAGCTTAGACAGGCGCTACGCCTTC.

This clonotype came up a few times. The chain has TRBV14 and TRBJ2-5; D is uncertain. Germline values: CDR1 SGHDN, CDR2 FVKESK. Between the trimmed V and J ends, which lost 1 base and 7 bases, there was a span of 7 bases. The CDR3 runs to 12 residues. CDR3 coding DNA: TGTGCCAGCAGCCAAGTATCTAGGACCCAGTACTTC. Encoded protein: CASSQVSRTQYF.

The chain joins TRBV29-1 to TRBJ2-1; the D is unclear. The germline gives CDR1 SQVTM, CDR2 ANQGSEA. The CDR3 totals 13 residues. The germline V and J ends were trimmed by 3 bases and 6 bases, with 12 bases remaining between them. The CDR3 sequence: CSVEGRESNEQFF. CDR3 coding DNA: TGCAGCGTTGAGGGTCGCGAGAGCAATGAGCAGTTCTTC.

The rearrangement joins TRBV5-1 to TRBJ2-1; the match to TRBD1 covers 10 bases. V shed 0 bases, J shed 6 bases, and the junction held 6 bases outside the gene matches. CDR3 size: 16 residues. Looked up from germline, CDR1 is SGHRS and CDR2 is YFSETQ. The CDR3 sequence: CASSLGWRQGANEQFF. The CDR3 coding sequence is TGCGCCAGCAGCTTGGGTTGGAGACAGGGGGCCAATGAGCAGTTCTTC.

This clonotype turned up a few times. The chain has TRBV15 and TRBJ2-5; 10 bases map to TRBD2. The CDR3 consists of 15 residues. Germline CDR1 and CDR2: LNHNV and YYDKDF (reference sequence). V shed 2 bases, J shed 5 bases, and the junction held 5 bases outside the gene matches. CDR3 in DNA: TGTGCCACCAGCAGATCTAGCGGGAGTTTTGAGACCCAGTACTTC. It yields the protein CATSRSSGSFETQYF.

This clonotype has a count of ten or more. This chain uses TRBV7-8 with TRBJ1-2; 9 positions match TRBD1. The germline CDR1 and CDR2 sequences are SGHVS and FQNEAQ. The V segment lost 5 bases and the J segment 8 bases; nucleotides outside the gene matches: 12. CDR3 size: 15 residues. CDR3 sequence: CASSARDRVLVGYTF. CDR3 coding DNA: TGTGCCAGCAGCGCCAGGGACAGGGTCCTGGTCGGCTACACCTTC.

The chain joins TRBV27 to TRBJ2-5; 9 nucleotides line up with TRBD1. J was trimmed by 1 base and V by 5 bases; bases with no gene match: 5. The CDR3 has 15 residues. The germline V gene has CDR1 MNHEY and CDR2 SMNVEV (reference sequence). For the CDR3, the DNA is TGTGCCAGCAGTGGTCGGACAGGGGCCCAAGAGACCCAGTACTTC. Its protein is CASSGRTGAQETQYF.

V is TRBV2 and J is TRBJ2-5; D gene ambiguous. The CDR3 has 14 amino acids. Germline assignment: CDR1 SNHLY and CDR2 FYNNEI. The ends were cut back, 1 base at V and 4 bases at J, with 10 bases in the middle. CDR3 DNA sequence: TGTGCCAGCAGTGAAGGTTGGGATGCAGAGACCCAGTACTTC. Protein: CASSEGWDAETQYF.

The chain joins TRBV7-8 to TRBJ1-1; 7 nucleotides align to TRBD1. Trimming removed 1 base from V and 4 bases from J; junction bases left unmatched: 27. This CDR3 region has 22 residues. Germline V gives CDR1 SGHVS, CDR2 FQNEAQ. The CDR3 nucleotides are TGTGCCAGCAGCTTAGTCGACTGGGAAGGGACGGGAAACAGGGGAGGAGGCACTGAAGCTTTCTTT. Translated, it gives CASSLVDWEGTGNRGGGTEAFF.

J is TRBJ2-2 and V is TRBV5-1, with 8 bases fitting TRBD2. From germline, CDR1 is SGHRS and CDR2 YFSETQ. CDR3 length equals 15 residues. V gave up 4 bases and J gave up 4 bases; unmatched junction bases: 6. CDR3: CASSTTSVVTGELFF. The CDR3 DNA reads TGCGCCAGCAGCACGACTAGCGTCGTCACCGGGGAGCTGTTTTTT.

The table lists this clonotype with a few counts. The CDR3 sequence is CSARALAGGTDTQYF. The CDR3, as DNA: TGCAGTGCTAGAGCTTTGGCGGGGGGGACAGATACGCAGTATTTT. The J gene is TRBJ2-3, the V gene TRBV20-1; 9 nucleotides match TRBD2. The CDR3 is 15 amino acids. Germline V CDR1 and CDR2: DFQATT, SNEGSKA (reference sequence). The V segment lost 1 base and the J segment 3 bases; nucleotides outside the gene matches: 5.

Written as DNA, the CDR3 is TGTGCCAGCCGGAAAGGGGGGGACGAGCAGTACTTC. Translated, it gives CASRKGGDEQYF. V is TRBV12-3 or TRBV12-4 and J is TRBJ2-7; possibly TRBD2 for D (7 bases). The CDR3 has 12 residues. V was shortened by 8 bases and J by 5 bases, with 13 bases between the two germline ends.

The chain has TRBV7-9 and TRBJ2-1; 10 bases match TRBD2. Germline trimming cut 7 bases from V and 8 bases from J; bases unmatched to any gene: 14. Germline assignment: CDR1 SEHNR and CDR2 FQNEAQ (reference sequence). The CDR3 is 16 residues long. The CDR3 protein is CASTQEGGLAVDEQFF. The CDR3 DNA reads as TGTGCCAGCACCCAAGAAGGAGGACTAGCGGTCGATGAGCAGTTCTTC.

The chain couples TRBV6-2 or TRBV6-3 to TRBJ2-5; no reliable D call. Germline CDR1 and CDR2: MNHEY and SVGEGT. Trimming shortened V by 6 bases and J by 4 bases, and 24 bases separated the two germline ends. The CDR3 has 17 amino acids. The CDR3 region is CASRTPTQGDLRETQYF. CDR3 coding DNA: TGTGCCAGCAGAACCCCAACCCAAGGAGATCTGAGAGAGACCCAGTACTTC.

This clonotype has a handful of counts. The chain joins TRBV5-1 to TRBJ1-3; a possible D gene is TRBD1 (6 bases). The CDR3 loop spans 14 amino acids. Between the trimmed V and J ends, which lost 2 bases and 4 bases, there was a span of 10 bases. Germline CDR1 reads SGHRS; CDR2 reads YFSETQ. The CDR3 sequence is CASSFTGYGNTIYF. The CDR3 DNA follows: TGCGCCAGCAGCTTCACAGGGTACGGAAACACCATATATTTT.

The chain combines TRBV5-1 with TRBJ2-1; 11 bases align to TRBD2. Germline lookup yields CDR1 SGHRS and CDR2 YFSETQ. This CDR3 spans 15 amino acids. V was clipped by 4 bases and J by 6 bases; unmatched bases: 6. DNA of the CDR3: TGCGCCAGCAGCATTAGCGGGGGGGTATCCAATGAGCAGTTCTTC. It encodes CASSISGGVSNEQFF.

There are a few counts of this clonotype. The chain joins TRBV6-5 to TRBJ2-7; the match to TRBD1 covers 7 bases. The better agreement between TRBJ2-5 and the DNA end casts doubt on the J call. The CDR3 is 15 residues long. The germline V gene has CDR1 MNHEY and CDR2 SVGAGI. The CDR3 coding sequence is TGTGCCAGCAGTTACCACCTCAGGGGGAAAGAGACCCAGTACTTC. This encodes CASSYHLRGKETQYF.

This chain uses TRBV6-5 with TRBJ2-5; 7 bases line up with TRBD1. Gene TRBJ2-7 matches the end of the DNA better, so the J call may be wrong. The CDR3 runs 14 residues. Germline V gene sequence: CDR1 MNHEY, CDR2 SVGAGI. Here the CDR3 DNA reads TGTGCCAGCAGTTACCGACAGGGCTTCTACGAGCAGTACTTC. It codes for CASSYRQGFYEQYF.

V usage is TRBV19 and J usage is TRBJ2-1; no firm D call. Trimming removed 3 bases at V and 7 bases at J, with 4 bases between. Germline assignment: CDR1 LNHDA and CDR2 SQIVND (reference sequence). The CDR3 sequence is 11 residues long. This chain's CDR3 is CASSMVNEQFF. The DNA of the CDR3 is TGTGCCAGTAGTATGGTAAATGAGCAGTTCTTC.

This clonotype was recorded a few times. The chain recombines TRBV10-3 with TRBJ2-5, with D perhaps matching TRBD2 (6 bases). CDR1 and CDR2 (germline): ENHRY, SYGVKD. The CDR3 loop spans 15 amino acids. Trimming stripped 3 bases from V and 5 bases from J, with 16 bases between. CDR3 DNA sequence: TGTGCCATCAGTGACAGGGAGGTTGGCGGGGAGACCCAGTACTTC. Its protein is CAISDREVGGETQYF.

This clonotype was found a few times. Here the CDR3 DNA reads TGCGCCAGCAGCTTGGACGAGGGGGAAAAACTGTTTTTT. Its translation is CASSLDEGEKLFF. This chain connects TRBV5-1 to TRBJ1-4; a possible D gene is TRBD1 (5 bases). Germline assignment: CDR1 SGHRS and CDR2 YFSETQ. The CDR3 is made up of 13 amino acids. The V end was cut by 0 bases, the J end by 8 bases, with 8 bases between. Full variable domain (missing parts from reference TRBV5-1 and TRBJ1-4): KAGVTQTPRYLIKTRGQQVTLSCSPISGHRSVSWYQQTPGQGLQFLFEYFSETQRNKGNFPGRFSGRQFSNSRSEMNVSTLELGDSALYLCASSLDEGEKLFFGSGTQLSVL.